The 30 T cell receptor beta chains below all came from one sample that was sequenced in a study of blood T cells in healthy people across ages. Using a J-beta primer mix together with a sample-barcoded 5' primer, a second PCR was run for roughly 7 to 11 cycles. MiXCR, run by TCRdb on the 5' RACE reads, gives a single entry per CDR3 protein. The profile shows roughly 830,000 distinct CDR3 sequences, roughly 60% of them singletons. The material sequenced was blood. These receptors all come from a man aged 25-40 years in good health.

V is TRBV4-3 and J is TRBJ2-7; D is unclear. Near its end, the DNA agrees better with TRBJ2-5, so the J call may be wrong. The CDR3 sequence is 16 residues long. CDR1 is LGHNA and CDR2 is YSLEER in the germline V gene. The CDR3 DNA reads as TGCGCCAGCAGCCAAGATTATGGAACAGTTCAAGAGACCCAGTACTTC. Translated, it gives CASSQDYGTVQETQYF.

The V and J genes are TRBV24-1 and TRBJ2-7, with D perhaps being TRBD1 or TRBD2 (6 bases each). In germline, CDR1 is KGHDR, CDR2 SFDVKD. This CDR3 is 12 amino acids long. Trimming took 8 bases from V and 2 from J, leaving 9 bases between them. The CDR3 nucleotides are TGTGCCACCACCGGGGGCCCCTACGAGCAGTACTTC. Its translation is CATTGGPYEQYF.

The chain uses TRBV15 and TRBJ2-1; TRBD2 is a possible D gene (6 bases). The CDR3 has 13 amino acids. Germline V gives CDR1 LNHNV, CDR2 YYDKDF (reference sequence). Between the trimmed V and J ends, which lost 0 bases and 10 bases, there was a span of 10 bases. CDR3 sequence reads: CATSRDQAGEQFF. The CDR3 DNA is TGTGCCACCAGCAGAGATCAGGCGGGGGAGCAGTTCTTC.

The rearrangement links TRBV20-1 to TRBJ2-7, with a possible D match to TRBD1 (5 bases). The last part of the DNA fits TRBJ2-5 better; the J call may be wrong. CDR3 size: 13 residues. CDR1 and CDR2 (germline): DFQATT, SNEGSKA (reference sequence). The CDR3 DNA reads as TGCAGTGCTAGGAGTCAGGGCAAAGAGACCCAGTACTTC. Protein sequence: CSARSQGKETQYF.

A remark on this clonotype: One junction end disagrees with the germline gene, perhaps due to a read error. This sequence joins TRBV24-1 and TRBJ1-5, with no clear D. The CDR3 is 13 residues long. The V gene's germline CDR1 is KGHDR and CDR2 SFDVKD. The CDR3 spells CATGETYNQPQHF. The DNA of the CDR3 is TGTGCCACCGGTGAGACATACAATCAGCCCCAGCATTTT.

Only a few counts were recorded for this clonotype. The V gene is TRBV29-1, the J gene TRBJ2-1, with a possible D match to TRBD2 (7 bases). The CDR3 contains 13 residues. CDR1 is SQVTM, CDR2 ANQGSEA, per germline. V was pared by 3 bases and J by 5 bases, with 11 bases between. CDR3 nucleotide sequence: TGCAGCGTTGAGGGGGGGGCCCACAATGAGCAGTTCTTC. Translating gives CSVEGGAHNEQFF.

The V and J genes are TRBV2 and TRBJ2-4, with 9 bases aligning to TRBD1. Germline-derived CDR1 and CDR2 are SNHLY and FYNNEI. The CDR3 length is 13 residues. With 7 bases clipped from V and 6 bases from J, the junction kept 4 bases outside the gene matches. The CDR3: CASIQGAGNIQYF. CDR3 bases: TGTGCCAGCATACAGGGGGCTGGAAACATTCAGTACTTC.

The rearrangement uses TRBV10-3 and TRBJ2-3; TRBD1 might be the D (5 bases). CDR1 and CDR2 (germline): ENHRY, SYGVKD. This CDR3 is built from 13 residues. Trimming took off 3 bases at V and 4 bases at J, with 8 bases between the two ends. Here the CDR3 DNA reads TGTGCCATCAGTGAAGGGGTTCCAGATACGCAGTATTTT. Its protein is CAISEGVPDTQYF.

This clonotype has only a few counts. This chain uses TRBV27 with TRBJ2-1, with 11 bases identical to TRBD2. V shed 4 bases, J shed 3 bases, and the junction held 5 bases outside the gene matches. The CDR3 is 16 amino acids. Germline CDR1 MNHEY, CDR2 SMNVEV (reference sequence). The CDR3 DNA reads as TGTGCCAGCAGTTCCCCTAGCGGGGGGAACTACAATGAGCAGTTCTTC. It encodes CASSSPSGGNYNEQFF.

The rearrangement links TRBV12-3 or TRBV12-4 to TRBJ2-2, with 7 nucleotides matching TRBD2. The V segment lost 1 base and the J segment 1 base; nucleotides outside the gene matches: 6. CDR3 length: 17 residues. In nucleotides, the CDR3 is TGTGCCAGCAGTTTAGGGAGAACTAGCGAGAACACCGGGGAGCTGTTTTTT. It is translated as CASSLGRTSENTGELFF.

The chain couples TRBV9 to TRBJ2-3; 9 nucleotides line up with TRBD1. The CDR3 sequence is 15 residues long. Per the germline V gene, CDR1 is SGDLS and CDR2 is YYNGEE. With V trimmed by 4 bases and J by 4 bases, 7 bases remained unmatched. The CDR3 DNA is TGTGCCAGCAGCTCCCGGGACAGGGATTCAGATACGCAGTATTTT. Translating gives CASSSRDRDSDTQYF.

The gene calls are TRBV20-1 and TRBJ1-2; a weak D match, TRBD1 (5 bases). This CDR3 has 13 amino acids. Deletions cut 3 bases from V and 9 bases from J, with 17 bases between. Germline values: CDR1 DFQATT, CDR2 SNEGSKA (reference sequence). The CDR3 spells CSASIGQGVSYTF. CDR3 DNA: TGCAGTGCTAGCATAGGCCAGGGCGTTAGCTACACCTTC.

The gene calls are TRBV20-1 and TRBJ2-5, with 8 bases identical to TRBD2. CDR3 length: 14 residues. Trimming removed 4 bases from V and 5 bases from J; junction bases left unmatched: 9. CDR1 and CDR2 (germline): DFQATT, SNEGSKA (reference sequence). The CDR3 is CSAMAGGPIETQYF. The CDR3 region has the DNA TGCAGTGCTATGGCGGGGGGCCCGATCGAGACCCAGTACTTC.

The CDR3 sequence: CASSCHEQYF. As DNA, the CDR3 is TGTGCCAGCAGTTGCCACGAGCAGTACTTC. The chain carries TRBV27 and TRBJ2-7; D not certain. CDR1 MNHEY and CDR2 SMNVEV come from the germline V gene (reference sequence). The CDR3 covers 10 residues. Trimming pared 4 bases from V and 5 bases from J, leaving 3 bases between.

The rearrangement uses TRBV20-1 and TRBJ2-1, with 8 bases fitting TRBD1. V was clipped by 4 bases and J by 5 bases; unmatched bases: 1. The germline gives CDR1 DFQATT, CDR2 SNEGSKA (reference sequence). The CDR3 is made up of 12 amino acids. CDR3 in DNA: TGCAGTGCTAACAGGGGGGACAATGAGCAGTTCTTC. Protein: CSANRGDNEQFF.

This chain uses TRBV20-1 with TRBJ2-3; the D gene could be TRBD1 or TRBD2 (5 bases each). Germline V CDR1 and CDR2: DFQATT, SNEGSKA (reference sequence). V lost 0 bases and J 5 bases, leaving 18 bases between the germline ends. CDR3 size: 16 residues. Here the CDR3 DNA reads TGCAGTGCTAGAGAAAGTCGAGGGCAGGGAGAAGATACGCAGTATTTT. Its translation is CSARESRGQGEDTQYF.

This clonotype was recorded many times. The gene calls are TRBV7-9 and TRBJ2-7, with D possibly matching TRBD1 (6 bases). This CDR3 is built from 12 residues. The germline V gene encodes CDR1 SEHNR and CDR2 FQNEAQ (reference sequence). The V gene lost 6 bases and the J gene lost 2 bases, with 8 bases spanning the gap. In nucleotides, the CDR3 is TGTGCCAGCAGTACAGGGCCCTACGAGCAGTACTTC. It specifies CASSTGPYEQYF.

The V and J genes are TRBV20-1 and TRBJ1-2, with 7 bases aligning to TRBD1. With V trimmed by 1 base and J by 6 bases, 14 bases remained unmatched. CDR3 length: 16 residues. CDR1 and CDR2 from the germline V gene are DFQATT and SNEGSKA (reference sequence). CDR3 DNA: TGCAGTGCTAGAGTGACAGGGACCCTTTCTGGGCATGGCTACACCTTC. Translated, it gives CSARVTGTLSGHGYTF.

The chain combines TRBV29-1 with TRBJ1-4, with TRBD1 matching over 7 bases. Looked up from germline, CDR1 is SQVTM and CDR2 is ANQGSEA. CDR3 length equals 13 residues. The junction had 6 bases not matched to a gene; V was cut back by 6 bases and J by 5 bases. The CDR3, as DNA: TGCAGCGTACGAGTGACAGGGAATGAAAAACTGTTTTTT. Its protein is CSVRVTGNEKLFF.

The genes are TRBV6-2 or TRBV6-3 and TRBJ2-2; TRBD2 is a possible D gene (6 bases). Germline lookup yields CDR1 MNHEY and CDR2 SVGEGT. V was clipped by 4 bases and J by 2 bases, with 8 bases between them. The CDR3 runs to 14 residues. The CDR3 protein is CASSSGSNTGELFF. CDR3 bases: TGTGCCAGCAGTTCCGGGAGTAACACCGGGGAGCTGTTTTTT.

This chain links TRBV6-2 or TRBV6-3 with TRBJ2-7; D is unresolved. Germline lookup yields CDR1 MNHEY and CDR2 SVGEGT. Trimming pared 2 bases from V and 7 bases from J, leaving 9 bases between. This CDR3 is 12 amino acids long. The CDR3 protein is CASSYGVTEQYF. The CDR3 DNA reads TGTGCCAGCAGTTACGGCGTGACAGAGCAGTACTTC.

This clonotype was seen at least ten times. V and J are TRBV18 and TRBJ1-2; D ambiguous. This CDR3 comprises 11 residues. In germline, CDR1 is KGHSH, CDR2 LQKENI. V was pared by 2 bases and J by 3 bases, with 1 base between. The chain's CDR3 is CASSPDYGYTF. The CDR3 coding sequence is TGTGCCAGCTCACCAGACTATGGCTACACCTTC.

V is TRBV20-1 and J is TRBJ2-4; D remains unclear. Per germline, CDR1 DFQATT and CDR2 SNEGSKA (reference sequence). Trimming took 4 bases from V and 8 from J, leaving 18 bases between them. This CDR3 region has 14 residues. CDR3 in amino acids: CSAKVPGRTDIQYF. The CDR3 DNA reads as TGCAGTGCTAAGGTCCCCGGCAGGACGGACATTCAGTACTTC.

The chain recombines TRBV28 with TRBJ1-2; 8 nucleotides match TRBD1. Germline CDR1 MDHEN, CDR2 SYDVKM. J gave up 0 bases and V 4 bases, and 10 bases lay outside the gene matches. This CDR3 is built from 17 residues. The DNA of the CDR3 is TGTGCCAGCAGTTCTCCTGCGACAGGGGTTTCTAACTATGGCTACACCTTC. Translated: CASSSPATGVSNYGYTF.

The chain combines TRBV7-2 with TRBJ2-1; D possibly matches TRBD1 or TRBD2 (7 bases each). The germline CDR1 and CDR2 sequences are SGHTA and FQGNSA. Trimming removed 1 base from V and 13 bases from J, with 20 bases in between. The CDR3 totals 15 residues. CDR3 sequence: CASSLGSGGEETQFF. The CDR3 region has the DNA TGTGCCAGCAGCTTAGGCTCAGGGGGGGAGGAGACCCAGTTCTTC. The full variable domain, rest sourced from reference TRBV7-2 and TRBJ2-1, is GAGVSQSPSNKVTEKGKDVELRCDPISGHTALYWYRQSLGQGLEFLIYFQGNSAPDKSGLPSDRFSAERTGGSVSTLTIQRTQQEDSAVYLCASSLGSGGEETQFFGPGTRLTVL.

The chain carries TRBV7-9 and TRBJ2-1; no definite D call. Trimming left V 5 bases short and J 4 bases short, with 12 bases between. Germline V gene data show CDR1 as SEHNR and CDR2 as FQNEAQ (reference sequence). The CDR3 contains 14 residues. The CDR3 DNA reads TGTGCCAGCAGCCCCGACAAAAGGTACAATGAGCAGTTCTTC. Translated: CASSPDKRYNEQFF.

V and J are TRBV4-2 and TRBJ2-5, with D perhaps assigned TRBD1 or TRBD2 (5 bases each). Germline assignment: CDR1 LGHNA and CDR2 YNFKEQ. The CDR3 runs 12 residues. V lost 1 base and J lost 10, with 10 bases in between. DNA for the CDR3: TGTGCCAGCAGCCAAGCTGAGGGGCGCCAGTACTTC. This codes for CASSQAEGRQYF.

The V and J genes are TRBV4-2 and TRBJ2-4; tentative D call: TRBD2 (6 bases). TRBJ2-7 explains the end of the DNA better; the J call may be wrong. The CDR3 is 14 amino acids. The germline V gene encodes CDR1 LGHNA and CDR2 YNFKEQ. The CDR3, as DNA: TGTGCCAGCAGCCAAAGGGGACTGGTTTACGAGCAGTACTTC. Its protein product is CASSQRGLVYEQYF.

The chain links TRBV2 to TRBJ2-7; 9 bases line up with TRBD1. Germline CDR1 is SNHLY and CDR2 is FYNNEI. This CDR3 is built from 17 residues. Trimming cost V 7 bases and J 2 bases; bases outside gene matches: 15. The chain's CDR3 is CASIGMGLTGGTYEQYF. The CDR3 bases are TGTGCCAGCATAGGAATGGGGCTGACAGGGGGAACCTACGAGCAGTACTTC.

A few counts support this clonotype. The V gene is TRBV14, the J gene TRBJ2-1, with D unclear. The ends were cut back, 1 base at V and 6 bases at J, with 19 bases in the middle. The germline V gene has CDR1 SGHDN and CDR2 FVKESK. This CDR3 has 17 residues. The CDR3 DNA follows: TGTGCCAGCAGCCAAGTACCGACCGCAGGACCATTCAATGAGCAGTTCTTC. It yields the protein CASSQVPTAGPFNEQFF.